This T cell receptor (beta chain) was profiled in a study of blood T cell repertoires in COVID-19. For the study at large: COVID-19 samples collected from the United States, Italy and Spain covered acute and convalescent phases. PBMCs, B-cell-depleted T cells, or T cells provided the cDNA or gDNA that made up the material.

CDR1 LNHNV and CDR2 YYDKDF come from the germline V gene (reference sequence). The CDR3 is made up of 13 amino acids. V was pared by 5 bases and J by 2 bases, with 9 bases between. In the original workflow: Reference gene primer amplification in the assay estimated nucleated cell counts. Produced via immunoSEQ multiplex PCR; TCRdb's table is partial and in-frame only. V, J and clone size derive from that table, while D and trimming were established from the DNA sequence. The sample carries tens of thousands of clones, over 75% recorded once. The receptor comes from a woman aged 55 to 70 with acute or convalescent COVID-19. The sample consisted of peripheral blood. The genes are TRBV15 and TRBJ1-1, with D perhaps TRBD1 (5 bases). The CDR3 protein is CATSSGDNTEAFF. The DNA of the CDR3 is TGTGCCACCAGCTCGGGGGACAACACTGAAGCTTTCTTT.